The 5 T cell receptor beta chains listed next were all sequenced from one sample in a study of cytomegalovirus exposure and HLA in healthy donors. The PCR contained 60 Vbeta and 13 Jbeta primers. Assay: immunoSEQ multiplex PCR; the TCRdb copy retains only in-frame clones and omits some. The data hold around 100,000 clones, with roughly 79% observed a single time. The material sequenced was PBMCs. These receptors originate from a woman between 40 and 50 years old in good health and CMV-seronegative.

The chain combines TRBV19 with TRBJ2-5; 13 nucleotides align to TRBD2. Germline lookup yields CDR1 LNHDA and CDR2 SQIVND (reference sequence). This CDR3 contains 16 residues. The ends lost 5 bases at V and 5 bases at J; junction bases unmatched: 8. The CDR3 bases are TGTGCCAGTAGTCCAAGACTAGCGGGAGGCGGGGAGACCCAGTACTTC. Encoded protein: CASSPRLAGGGETQYF.

The gene calls are TRBV29-1 and TRBJ2-7, with TRBD2 matching over 7 bases. V lost 0 bases to trimming and J lost 4 bases; unmatched junction nucleotides: 3. The CDR3 is 13 residues long. Per the germline V gene, CDR1 is SQVTM and CDR2 is ANQGSEA. The CDR3 nucleotides read TGCAGCGTTGAAGACGCTAGCGGATACGAGCAGTACTTC. Its protein product is CSVEDASGYEQYF.

This clone was seen more than once but under ten times. The V call is TRBV9, the J call TRBJ2-5; D unclear. This CDR3 spans 15 amino acids. Between the trimmed V and J ends, which lost 0 bases and 2 bases, there was a span of 11 bases. CDR1 is SGDLS, CDR2 YYNGEE, per germline. The CDR3 loop is CASSVGVSYQETQYF. Written as DNA, the CDR3 is TGTGCCAGCAGCGTAGGTGTATCCTATCAAGAGACCCAGTACTTC.

This CDR3 reads CASGLVSSGGLLNEQFF. In DNA, the CDR3 is TGTGCTAGTGGTTTAGTTTCGAGCGGGGGGCTCCTCAATGAGCAGTTCTTC. The chain links TRBV12-5 to TRBJ2-1, with 9 bases aligning to TRBD2. The CDR3 totals 17 residues. CDR1 and CDR2 from the germline V gene are LGHNT and FRNRAP. With V trimmed by 3 bases and J by 6 bases, 12 bases remained unmatched.

V is TRBV10-3 and J is TRBJ1-6, with a possible D match to TRBD1 (5 bases). The CDR3 runs to 13 residues. V gave up 7 bases and J gave up 10 bases, with 14 bases separating them. Germline V gene lookup returns CDR1 ENHRY and CDR2 SYGVKD. The CDR3 loop is CAINGGRESPLHF. DNA of the CDR3: TGTGCCATCAATGGGGGACGGGAGTCACCCCTCCACTTT.